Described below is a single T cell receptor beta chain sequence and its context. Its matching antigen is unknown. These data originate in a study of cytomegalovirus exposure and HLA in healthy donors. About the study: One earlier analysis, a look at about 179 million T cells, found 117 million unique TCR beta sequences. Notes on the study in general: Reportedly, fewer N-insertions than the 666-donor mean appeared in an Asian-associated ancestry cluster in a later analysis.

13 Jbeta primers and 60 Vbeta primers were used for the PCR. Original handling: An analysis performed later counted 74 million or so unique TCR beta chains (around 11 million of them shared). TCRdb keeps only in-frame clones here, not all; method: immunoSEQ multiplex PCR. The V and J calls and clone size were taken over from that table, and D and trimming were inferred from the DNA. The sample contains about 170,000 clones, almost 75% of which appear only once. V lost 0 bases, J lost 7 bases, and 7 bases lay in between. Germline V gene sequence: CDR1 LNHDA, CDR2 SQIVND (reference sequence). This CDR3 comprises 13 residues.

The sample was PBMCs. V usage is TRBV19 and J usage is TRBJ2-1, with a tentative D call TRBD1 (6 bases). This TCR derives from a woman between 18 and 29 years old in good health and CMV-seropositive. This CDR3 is CASSIDRGNEQFF. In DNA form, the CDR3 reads TGTGCCAGTAGTATAGACAGGGGTAATGAGCAGTTCTTC.